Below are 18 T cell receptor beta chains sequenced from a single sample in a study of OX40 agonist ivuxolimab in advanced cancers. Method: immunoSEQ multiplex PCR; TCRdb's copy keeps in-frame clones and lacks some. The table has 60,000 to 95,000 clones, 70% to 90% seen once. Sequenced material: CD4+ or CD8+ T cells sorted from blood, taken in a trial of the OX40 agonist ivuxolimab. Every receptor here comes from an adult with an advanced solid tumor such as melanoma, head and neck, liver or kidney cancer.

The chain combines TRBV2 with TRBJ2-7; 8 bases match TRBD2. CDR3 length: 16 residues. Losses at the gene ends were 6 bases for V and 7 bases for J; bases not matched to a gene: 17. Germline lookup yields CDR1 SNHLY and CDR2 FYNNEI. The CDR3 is CASSLGPTGGPREQYF. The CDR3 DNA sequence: TGTGCCAGCAGCTTGGGTCCCACGGGAGGGCCAAGGGAGCAGTACTTC.

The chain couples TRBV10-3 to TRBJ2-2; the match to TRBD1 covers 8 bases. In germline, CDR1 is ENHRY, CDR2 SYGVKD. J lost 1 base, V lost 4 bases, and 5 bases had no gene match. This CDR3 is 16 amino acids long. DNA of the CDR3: TGTGCCATCAGTGGGGGGACAGGACAGAACACCGGGGAGCTGTTTTTT. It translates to CAISGGTGQNTGELFF.

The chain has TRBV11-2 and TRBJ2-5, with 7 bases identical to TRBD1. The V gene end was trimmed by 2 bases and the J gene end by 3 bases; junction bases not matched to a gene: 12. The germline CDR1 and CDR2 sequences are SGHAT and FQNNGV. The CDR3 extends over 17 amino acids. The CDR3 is CASSLMARGTAEETQYF. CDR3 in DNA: TGTGCCAGCAGCTTAATGGCCCGAGGGACAGCCGAAGAGACCCAGTACTTC.

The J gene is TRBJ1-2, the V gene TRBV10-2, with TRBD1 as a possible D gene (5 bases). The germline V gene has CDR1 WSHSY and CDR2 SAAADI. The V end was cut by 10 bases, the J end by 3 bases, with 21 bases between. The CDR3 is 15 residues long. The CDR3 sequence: CATPLLVGDYYGYTF. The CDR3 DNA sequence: TGCGCCACCCCCCTGTTGGTAGGGGATTACTATGGCTACACCTTC.

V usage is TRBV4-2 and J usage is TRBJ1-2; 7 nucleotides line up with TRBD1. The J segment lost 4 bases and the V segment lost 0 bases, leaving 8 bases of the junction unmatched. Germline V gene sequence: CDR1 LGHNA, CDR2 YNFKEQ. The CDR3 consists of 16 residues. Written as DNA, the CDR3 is TGTGCCAGCAGCCAAGAGAGAGGGACAGTGTTCTATGGCTACACCTTC. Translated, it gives CASSQERGTVFYGYTF.

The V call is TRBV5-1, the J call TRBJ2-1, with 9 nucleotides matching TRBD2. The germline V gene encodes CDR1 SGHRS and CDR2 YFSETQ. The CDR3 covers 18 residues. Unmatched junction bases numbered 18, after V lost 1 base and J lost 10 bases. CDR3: CASSLFASGGAGGNEQFF. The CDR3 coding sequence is TGCGCCAGCAGCTTGTTCGCATCCGGAGGAGCGGGAGGCAACGAGCAGTTCTTC.

The CDR3 is CASSKQGPGNTIYF. CDR3 DNA: TGTGCCAGCAGTAAACAGGGGCCGGGAAACACCATATATTTT. The genes are TRBV2 and TRBJ1-3, with TRBD1 matching 7 bases. The germline V gene has CDR1 SNHLY and CDR2 FYNNEI. The CDR3 extends over 14 amino acids. With 5 bases clipped from V and 4 bases from J, the junction kept 5 bases outside the gene matches.

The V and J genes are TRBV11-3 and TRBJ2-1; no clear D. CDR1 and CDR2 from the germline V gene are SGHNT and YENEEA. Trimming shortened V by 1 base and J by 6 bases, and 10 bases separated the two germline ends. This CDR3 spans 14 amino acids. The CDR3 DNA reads TGTGCCAGCAGCTTAGTTTCCGGGCGCAATGAGCAGTTCTTC. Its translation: CASSLVSGRNEQFF.

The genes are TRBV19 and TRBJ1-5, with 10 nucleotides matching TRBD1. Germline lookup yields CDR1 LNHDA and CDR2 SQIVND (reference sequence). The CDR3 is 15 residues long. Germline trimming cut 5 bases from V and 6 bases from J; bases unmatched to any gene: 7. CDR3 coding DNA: TGTGCCAGTAGTTCCCTAGGGACAGGGGTTCAGCCCCAGCATTTT. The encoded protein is CASSSLGTGVQPQHF. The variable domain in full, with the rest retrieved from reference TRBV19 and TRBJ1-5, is DGGITQSPKYLFRKEGQNVTLSCEQNLNHDAMYWYRQDPGQGLRLIYYSQIVNDFQKGDIAEGYSVSREKKESFPLTVTSAQKNPTAFYLCASSSLGTGVQPQHFGDGTRLSIL.

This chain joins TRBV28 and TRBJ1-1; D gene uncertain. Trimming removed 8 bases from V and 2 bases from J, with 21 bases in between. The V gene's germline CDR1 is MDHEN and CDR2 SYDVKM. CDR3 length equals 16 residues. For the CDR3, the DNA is TGTGCCAGCCCCGGGAGCATTAACGGCGCTAACACTGAAGCTTTCTTT. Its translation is CASPGSINGANTEAFF.

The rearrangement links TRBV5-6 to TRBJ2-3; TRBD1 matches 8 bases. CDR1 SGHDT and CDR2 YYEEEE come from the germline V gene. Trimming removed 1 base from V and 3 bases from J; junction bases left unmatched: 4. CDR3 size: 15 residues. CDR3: CASSLRTGTTDTQYF. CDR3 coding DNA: TGTGCCAGCAGCTTGAGGACAGGGACGACAGATACGCAGTATTTT.

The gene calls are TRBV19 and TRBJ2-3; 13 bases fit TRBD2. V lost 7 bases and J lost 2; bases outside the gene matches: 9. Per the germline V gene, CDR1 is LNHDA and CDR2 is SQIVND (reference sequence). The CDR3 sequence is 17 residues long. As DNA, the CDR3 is TGTGCCAGTAAGGGACTAGCGGGGCCAGACGACACAGATACGCAGTATTTT. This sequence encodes CASKGLAGPDDTDTQYF. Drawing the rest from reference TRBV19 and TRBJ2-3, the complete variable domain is DGGITQSPKYLFRKEGQNVTLSCEQNLNHDAMYWYRQDPGQGLRLIYYSQIVNDFQKGDIAEGYSVSREKKESFPLTVTSAQKNPTAFYLCASKGLAGPDDTDTQYFGPGTRLTVL.

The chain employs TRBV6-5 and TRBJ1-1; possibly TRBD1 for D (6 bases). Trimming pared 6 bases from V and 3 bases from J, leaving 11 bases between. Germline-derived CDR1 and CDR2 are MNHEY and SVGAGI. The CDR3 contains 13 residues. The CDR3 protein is CASSRQVYTEAFF. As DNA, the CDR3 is TGTGCCAGCAGCCGACAGGTTTACACTGAAGCTTTCTTT.

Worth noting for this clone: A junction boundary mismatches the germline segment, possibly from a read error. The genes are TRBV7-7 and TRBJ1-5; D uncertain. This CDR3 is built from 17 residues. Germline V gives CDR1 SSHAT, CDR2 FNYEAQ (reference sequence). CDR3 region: CASSLEVGQRENQPQHF. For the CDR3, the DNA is TGTGCTAGCAGCTTAGAGGTAGGGCAAAGGGAAAATCAGCCCCAGCATTTT.

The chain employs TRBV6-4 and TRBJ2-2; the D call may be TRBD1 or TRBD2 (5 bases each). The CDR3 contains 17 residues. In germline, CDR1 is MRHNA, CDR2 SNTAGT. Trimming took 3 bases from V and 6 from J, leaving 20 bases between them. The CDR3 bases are TGTGCCAGCAGTGAAGGTTTCCTACCGGGGCATTCCGGGGAGCTGTTTTTT. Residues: CASSEGFLPGHSGELFF.

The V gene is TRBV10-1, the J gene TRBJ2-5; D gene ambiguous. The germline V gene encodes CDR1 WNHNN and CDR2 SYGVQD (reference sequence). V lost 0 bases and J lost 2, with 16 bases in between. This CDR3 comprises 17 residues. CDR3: CASSESKGVGLQETQYF. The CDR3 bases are TGCGCCAGCAGTGAGTCGAAGGGTGTAGGGCTACAAGAGACCCAGTACTTC.

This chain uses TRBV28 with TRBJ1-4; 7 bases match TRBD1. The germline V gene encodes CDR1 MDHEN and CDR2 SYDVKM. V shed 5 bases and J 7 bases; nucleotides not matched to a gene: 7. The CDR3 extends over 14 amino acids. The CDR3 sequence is CASSKTGVGEKLFF. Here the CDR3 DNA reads TGTGCCAGCAGTAAAACAGGGGTTGGTGAAAAACTGTTTTTT. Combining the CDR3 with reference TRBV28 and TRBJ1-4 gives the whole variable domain DVKVTQSSRYLVKRTGEKVFLECVQDMDHENMFWYRQDPGLGLRLIYFSYDVKMKEKGDIPEGYSVSREKKERFSLILESASTNQTSMYLCASSKTGVGEKLFFGSGTQLSVL.

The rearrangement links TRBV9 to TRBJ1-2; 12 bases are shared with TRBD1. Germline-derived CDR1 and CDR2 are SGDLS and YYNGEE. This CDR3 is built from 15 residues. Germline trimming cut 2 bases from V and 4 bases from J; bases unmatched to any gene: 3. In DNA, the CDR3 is TGTGCCAGCAGCGTTGGGACAGGGGGCACCTATGGCTACACCTTC. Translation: CASSVGTGGTYGYTF. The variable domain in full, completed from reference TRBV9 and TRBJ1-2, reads DSGVTQTPKHLITATGQRVTLRCSPRSGDLSVYWYQQSLDQGLQFLIQYYNGEERAKGNILERFSAQQFPDLHSELNLSSLELGDSALYFCASSVGTGGTYGYTFGSGTRLTVV.